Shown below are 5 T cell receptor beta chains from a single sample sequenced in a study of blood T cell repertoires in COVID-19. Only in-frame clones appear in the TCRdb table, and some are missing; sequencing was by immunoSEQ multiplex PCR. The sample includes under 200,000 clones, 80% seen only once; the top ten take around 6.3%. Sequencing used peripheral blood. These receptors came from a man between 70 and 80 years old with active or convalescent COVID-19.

CDR3 amino acids: CASSPGVVGAKNIQYF. The CDR3 DNA sequence: TGCGCCAGCAGCCCGGGTGTGGTTGGCGCCAAAAACATTCAGTACTTC. This chain links TRBV5-1 with TRBJ2-4; D gene unclear. This CDR3 region has 16 residues. The V and J ends lost 4 bases and 1 base respectively, with 15 bases between them. Germline V gene lookup returns CDR1 SGHRS and CDR2 YFSETQ.

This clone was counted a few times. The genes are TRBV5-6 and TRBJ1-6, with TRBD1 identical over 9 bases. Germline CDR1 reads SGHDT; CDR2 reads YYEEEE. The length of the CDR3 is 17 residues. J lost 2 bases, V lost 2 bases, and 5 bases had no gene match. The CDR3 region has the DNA TGTGCCAGCAGCTTATACAGGGGGCAGACCTATAATTCACCCCTCCACTTT. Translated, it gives CASSLYRGQTYNSPLHF.

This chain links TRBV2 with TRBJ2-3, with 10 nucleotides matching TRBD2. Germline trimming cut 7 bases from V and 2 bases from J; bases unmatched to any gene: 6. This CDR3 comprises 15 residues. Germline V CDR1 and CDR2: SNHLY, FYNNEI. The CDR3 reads CASTPTSGYTDTQYF. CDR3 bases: TGTGCCAGCACCCCGACTAGCGGGTACACAGATACGCAGTATTTT.

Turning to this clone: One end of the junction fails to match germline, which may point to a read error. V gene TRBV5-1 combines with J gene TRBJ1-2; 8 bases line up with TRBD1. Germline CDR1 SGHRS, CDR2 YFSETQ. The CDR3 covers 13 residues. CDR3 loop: CASSLPGTGAVHF. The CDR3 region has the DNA TGCGCCAGCAGCTTGCCCGGGACAGGAGCTGTACACTTC.

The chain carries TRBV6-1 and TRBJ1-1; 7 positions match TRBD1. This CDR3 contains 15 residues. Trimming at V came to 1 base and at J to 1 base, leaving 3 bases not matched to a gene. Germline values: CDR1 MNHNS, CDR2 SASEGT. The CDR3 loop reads CASSEGGDRNTEAFF. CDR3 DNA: TGTGCCAGCAGTGAAGGTGGGGACAGGAACACTGAAGCTTTCTTT.